Listed below are T cell receptor beta chains from one sample, sequenced in a study of beta chain features in type 1 diabetes. Data came from immunoSEQ multiplex PCR; TCRdb stores just in-frame clones and leaves some out. The repertoire consists of around 200,000 clones, with more than 10% occurring once and the leading ten covering around 0.63%. Sequencing was done on a sample of central memory CD4+ T cells from blood. Receptors originate from a woman younger than 30 in good health. CDR3s include the opening cysteine and the closing phenylalanine or tryptophan. The D gene is left open where the match is weak. Clone size, where shown, is once, few, many, or a class for clones that have expanded.

.	TRBV18	.	TRBJ2-7	TGTGCCAGCTCACCAGCCTTGAGCTCCTACGAGCAGTACTTC	CASSPALSSYEQYF
TRBD2	TRBV5-1	.	TRBJ2-7	TGCGCCAGCAGCGGAGCCCTAGCGGGAGGGGTCCACGAGCAGTACTTC	CASSGALAGGVHEQYF
.	TRBV28	few	TRBJ1-1	TGTGCCAGCAGTCCCCCAGGGGTCCCCACTGAAGCTTTCTTT	CASSPPGVPTEAFF
.	TRBV30	.	TRBJ2-1	TGTGCCTGGAACAGGGTCGATGAGCAGTTCTTC	CAWNRVDEQFF
TRBD2	TRBV28	few	TRBJ2-5	TGTGCCAGCAGTTCACGACCTAGCGGGAGTTTCGGGGAGACCCAGTACTTC	CASSSRPSGSFGETQYF
TRBD1	TRBV18	.	TRBJ1-1	TGTGCCAGCTCACCGGGACAGCGGGACACTGAAGCTTTCTTT	CASSPGQRDTEAFF
.	TRBV10-3	few	TRBJ2-6	TGTGCCAGCAGACCCGCAAACAGGGCCAACGTCCTGACTTTC	CASRPANRANVLTF
.	TRBV18	.	TRBJ2-1	TGTGCCAGCTCACCAGAAATTCAGAACAATGAGCAGTTCTTC	CASSPEIQNNEQFF
.	TRBV7-3	once	TRBJ1-1	TGTGCCAGCAGCCCCTTGAACGGGGGTGGGGCTGAAGCTTTCTTT	CASSPLNGGGAEAFF
.	TRBV6-5	.	TRBJ2-7	TGTGCCAGCAGTTACAGGGGCGTTCAGAGCGAGCAGTACTTC	CASSYRGVQSEQYF
.	TRBV29-1	few	TRBJ2-1	TGCAGCATCGACTTGACAGTCGACGAGCAGTTCTTC	CSIDLTVDEQFF
TRBD2	TRBV19	few	TRBJ2-7	TGTGCCAGTAGTATCAGTGTTACTAGCGCCTACGAGCAGTACTTC	CASSISVTSAYEQYF
TRBD1	TRBV7-2	.	TRBJ1-2	TGTGCCAGCAGCCAGACAGGGAATGGCTACACCTTC	CASSQTGNGYTF
TRBD1	TRBV27	.	TRBJ2-4	TGTGCCAGCAGGGGACAGGGTTACATTCAGTACTTC	CASRGQGYIQYF
TRBD1	TRBV19	.	TRBJ2-5	TGTGCCAGTAGTAACCAGCGGGACAGGGCAGAGACCCAGTACTTC	CASSNQRDRAETQYF
TRBD1	TRBV7-9	.	TRBJ1-2	TGTGCCAGCAGTCAGGGGGCGGGCTATGGCTACACCTTC	CASSQGAGYGYTF
.	TRBV30	few	TRBJ2-5	TGTGCCTGGAGTGTAGGGGAAAAAGAGACCCAGTACTTC	CAWSVGEKETQYF
TRBD1	TRBV30	few	TRBJ1-1	TGTGCCTGGGGGGACAGGGTTGGAGCTTTCTTT	CAWGDRVGAFF
TRBD1	TRBV7-9	.	TRBJ1-2	TGTGCCACCCAACAGGGGCGGTTCAGCTATGGCTACACCTTC	CATQQGRFSYGYTF
.	TRBV30	few	TRBJ1-1	TGTGCCTGGAAGGGTTCAGGGTGGACTGAAGCTTTCTTT	CAWKGSGWTEAFF
.	TRBV6-5	.	TRBJ2-7	TGTGCCAGCAGCCAGCGACAGAGCTCCTACGAGCAGTACTTC	CASSQRQSSYEQYF
TRBD2	TRBV7-3	.	TRBJ2-7	TGTGCCCCCTCTCAGGGACTAGCGGGAACCTACGAGCAGTACTTC	CAPSQGLAGTYEQYF
.	TRBV28	few	TRBJ2-7	TGTGCCAGCAGTTTAGTAGGTGGAGGCTTCTACGAGCAGTACTTC	CASSLVGGGFYEQYF
.	TRBV20-1	few	TRBJ1-1	TGCAGTGACTTAATGAACACTGAAGCTTTCTTT	CSDLMNTEAFF
TRBD2	TRBV5-6	few	TRBJ2-1	TGTGCCAGCAGCTTGAGGGGGACTAGCGGGAGGTCCAATGAGCAGTTCTTC	CASSLRGTSGRSNEQFF
TRBD2	TRBV29-1	.	TRBJ2-7	TGCAGCGTTGATTTTGCGGGAGGGGGCTACGAGCAGTACTTC	CSVDFAGGGYEQYF
.	TRBV4-1	.	TRBJ1-3	TGCGCCAGCAGCCCGCAGGCCACCGACTCTGGAAACACCATATATTTT	CASSPQATDSGNTIYF
TRBD2	TRBV27	.	TRBJ2-1	TGTGCCAGCAGGTTTCGGTGGGGAGGCGGGAGGGCCTGGTTGAATGAGCAGTTCTTC	CASRFRWGGGRAWLNEQFF
TRBD2	TRBV28	few	TRBJ2-4	TGTGCCAGCAGTTTTGGTCTAGCGGGAGGGCGGTACTTC	CASSFGLAGGRYF
TRBD2	TRBV11-2	.	TRBJ2-3	TGTGCCAGCAGCGCCCAGACTAGCGGGAGTATTGCAGATACGCAGTATTTT	CASSAQTSGSIADTQYF
.	TRBV27	.	TRBJ2-7	TGTGCCAGCAGTTCGAGCGTTACGGCCTACGAGCAGTACTTC	CASSSSVTAYEQYF
TRBD2	TRBV4-2	few	TRBJ2-3	TGTGCCAGCAGCCAAGATCTAAGCGGGAGGGCTCCAGATACGCAGTATTTT	CASSQDLSGRAPDTQYF
TRBD2	TRBV13	.	TRBJ2-7	TGTGCCAGCAGCTTAACGGGGGGGGAGCAGTACTTC	CASSLTGGEQYF
TRBD1	TRBV5-6	.	TRBJ1-1	TGTGCCAGCAGGCCCGCCGGGACAGGCTTCACTGAAGCTTTCTTT	CASRPAGTGFTEAFF
.	TRBV7-2	.	TRBJ1-4	TGTGCCAGCAGCTTAGAGGAGAGAGAAAAACTGTTTTTT	CASSLEEREKLFF
.	TRBV29-1	.	TRBJ1-1	TGCAGCGTTACTCAGAACACTGAAGCTTTCTTT	CSVTQNTEAFF
.	TRBV5-1	few	TRBJ1-3	TGCGCCAGCAGCTTGGATAGCTCTGGAAACACCATATATTTT	CASSLDSSGNTIYF
.	TRBV5-4	.	TRBJ2-7	TGTGCCAGCAGCTTGGCTGTTGACAGAGCCTACGAGCAGTACTTC	CASSLAVDRAYEQYF
.	TRBV7-3	few	TRBJ2-2	TGTGCCAGCAGCTTGAGCCAGGGTCGCACCGGGGAGCTGTTTTTT	CASSLSQGRTGELFF
TRBD2	TRBV30	few	TRBJ2-1	TGTGCCTGGAGTGGTACAGCGACTAGCGCCTCCTACAATGAGCAGTTCTTC	CAWSGTATSASYNEQFF
.	TRBV4-1	.	TRBJ1-1	TGCGCCAGCAGCCAAGATGATCAGGGGTGGACTGAAGCTTTCTTT	CASSQDDQGWTEAFF
.	TRBV7-2	.	TRBJ2-1	TGTGCCAGCAGCTTAGCGAGGGTATGGGAGCAGTTCTTC	CASSLARVWEQFF
.	TRBV28	.	TRBJ2-1	TGTGCCAGCTTCAGGCCTAGCGCTTACAATGAGCAGTTCTTC	CASFRPSAYNEQFF
.	TRBV23-1	many	TRBJ2-7	TGCGCCAGCCACGTATACCGGTTCGAGCAGTACTTC	CASHVYRFEQYF
TRBD1	TRBV30	few	TRBJ1-4	TGTGCCTGGAGTCTCGGGACAGCTGCGGGTGAAAAACTGTTTTTT	CAWSLGTAAGEKLFF
.	TRBV29-1	few	TRBJ1-4	TGCAGCGTTGAGGCTGAAAAACTGTTTTTT	CSVEAEKLFF
TRBD2	TRBV5-4	few	TRBJ2-3	TGTGCCAGCAGAGCCGCTAGCGGAAGCACAGATACGCAGTATTTT	CASRAASGSTDTQYF
.	TRBV6-5	.	TRBJ2-1	TGTGCCAGCACCTCCACGGGGTACAATGAGCAGTTCTTC	CASTSTGYNEQFF
.	TRBV29-1	few	TRBJ2-5	TGCAGCGCACCCCCAGGGGGAGGTGGCCAAGAGACCCAGTACTTC	CSAPPGGGGQETQYF
.	TRBV6-1	.	TRBJ2-5	TGTGCCAGCAGTGGTACGGGGCAGGGGAGAGAGACCCAGTACTTC	CASSGTGQGRETQYF
.	TRBV28	.	TRBJ1-2	TGTGCCAGCAGCATAATCGCAGGGGACTATGGCTACACCTTC	CASSIIAGDYGYTF
TRBD1	TRBV30	few	TRBJ2-6	TGTGCCTGGAGTTTGGGACAGTCTGGGGCCAACGTCCTGACTTTC	CAWSLGQSGANVLTF
TRBD1	TRBV28	few	TRBJ1-2	TGTGCCAGCAGTACAGGGGGCGCGTATGGCTACACCTTC	CASSTGGAYGYTF